The clone carrying this T cell receptor (beta chain) came up many times. Its cognate antigen is unknown. Building of the TCR beta libraries involved iRepertoire HTBI primers and Arm-PCR of CDR3 regions. TCRdb itself ran the multiplex PCR reads through MiXCR, one entry per CDR3 protein. The sample holds around 450,000 distinct CDR3 sequences, roughly 21% seen once. The data stem from a study of regulatory T cells in long-lasting Graves disease. For the study at large: Over 5 years on antithyroid drugs plus positive TSH receptor antibodies marked Graves' disease as persistent. Overall study results and limits: With approximately 2,800 shared public clonotypes, persistent patients exceeded new patients, who shared just over 950.

Documented time point: persistent/refractory GD, antithyroid drugs over 5 years with positive TRAb. RNA isolated from PBMCs was used to make the TCR library. CDR1 and CDR2 (germline): LNHDA, SQIVND (reference sequence). Deletions cut 3 bases from V and 7 bases from J, with 10 bases between. The CDR3 sequence is 13 residues long. The rearrangement joins TRBV19 to TRBJ1-5, with D possibly matching TRBD1 (5 bases). The receptor's source is a female donor with Graves disease. The specimen comprised peripheral blood mononuclear cells (PBMCs), sampled when the disease was refractory, from a patient treated with antithyroid drugs. The chain's CDR3 is CASSILGDQPQHF. The CDR3 bases are TGTGCCAGTAGTATCCTAGGGGACCAGCCCCAGCATTTT.